The 9 T cell receptor beta chains presented below share a single source sample, sequenced in a study of T-cell reconstitution after alpha-beta-depleted transplantation in children. The TCRbeta library incorporated unique molecular identifiers. TCRdb reanalysed the PCR reads using MiXCR and keeps one entry per CDR3 protein. This table has approximately 400,000 distinct CDR3 sequences, roughly 10% appearing once. Here the sequenced sample was PBMCs from the stem cell graft donor, taken from the stem cell graft. These TCRs come from a human donor who donated a stem cell graft to a child with acute myeloid leukemia.

The chain carries TRBV10-3 and TRBJ2-2, with 11 bases lining up with TRBD1. The CDR3 covers 14 residues. The J segment lost 5 bases and the V segment lost 6 bases, leaving 2 bases of the junction unmatched. Germline-derived CDR1 and CDR2 are ENHRY and SYGVKD. The CDR3 nucleotides read TGTGCCATCAGCGGGACAGGGGGTACCGGGGAGCTGTTTTTT. This sequence encodes CAISGTGGTGELFF.

CDR3 residues: CASRANGLGYEQYF. CDR3 in DNA: TGTGCCAGCAGGGCCAACGGGTTAGGGTACGAGCAGTACTTC. The V gene is TRBV25-1, the J gene TRBJ2-7; no definite D call. The CDR3 has 14 residues. Deletions cut 6 bases from V and 4 bases from J, with 16 bases between. Germline-derived CDR1 and CDR2 are MGHDK and SYGVNS.

The DNA for the CDR3 is TGTGCCAGGAGCATGAGGGGGAATCAGCCCCAGCATTTT. This translates into CARSMRGNQPQHF. The V gene is TRBV5-3, the J gene TRBJ1-5, with D tentatively TRBD1 (6 bases). TRBV5-3 qualifies as an ORF whose function is uncertain. V lost 8 bases, J lost 4 bases, and 13 bases lay in between. CDR3 size: 13 residues.

This clonotype was observed many times. The chain joins TRBV6-1 to TRBJ2-3; 7 positions match TRBD1. The V gene's germline CDR1 is MNHNS and CDR2 SASEGT. This CDR3 region has 13 residues. V lost 9 bases to trimming and J lost 4 bases; unmatched junction nucleotides: 7. CDR3 nucleotide sequence: TGTGCCAGTAACAGGGGAGACTCAGATACGCAGTATTTT. Its translation: CASNRGDSDTQYF.

This clonotype has at least ten counts. The chain's CDR3 is CASSRWDTREETQYF. CDR3 coding DNA: TGTGCCAGCAGCAGATGGGACACAAGAGAAGAGACCCAGTACTTC. V and J are TRBV7-9 and TRBJ2-5, with a possible D match to TRBD1 (6 bases). V shed 5 bases and J shed 3 bases, with 16 bases lying between them. The CDR3 is 15 amino acids. Germline V gives CDR1 SEHNR, CDR2 FQNEAQ (reference sequence).

This clonotype was counted only a few times. The chain recombines TRBV4-2 with TRBJ2-2; no definite D call. CDR3 length equals 14 residues. The germline V gene has CDR1 LGHNA and CDR2 YNFKEQ. V was shortened by 0 bases and J by 2 bases, with 4 bases between the two germline ends. The CDR3 coding sequence is TGTGCCAGCAGCCAAGAACCTAACACCGGGGAGCTGTTTTTT. Its protein is CASSQEPNTGELFF.

The CDR3, as DNA: TGTGCCAGCAGCTTAGACGGACTAGCTCTCAATGAGCAGTTCTTC. Protein product: CASSLDGLALNEQFF. The V gene is TRBV11-2, the J gene TRBJ2-1; 8 nucleotides agree with TRBD2. Germline CDR1 reads SGHAT; CDR2 reads FQNNGV. The CDR3 is made up of 15 amino acids. V lost 0 bases to trimming and J lost 6 bases; unmatched junction nucleotides: 4.

In its sample, this clonotype was seen a few times. The chain couples TRBV6-5 to TRBJ1-2; perhaps TRBD1 as D (5 bases). CDR3 length: 14 amino acids. The V and J ends lost 2 bases and 8 bases respectively, with 15 bases between them. The germline V gene has CDR1 MNHEY and CDR2 SVGAGI. This chain's CDR3 is CASSYREGRRGYTF. The CDR3 DNA reads as TGTGCCAGCAGTTACCGAGAGGGGCGCAGGGGCTACACCTTC.

Here the CDR3 DNA reads TGTGCCAGCAGTAACACCGGGACAGGGCTCTATGGCTACACCTTC. It yields the protein CASSNTGTGLYGYTF. The chain combines TRBV6-5 with TRBJ1-2, with TRBD1 identical over 9 bases. The CDR3 is 15 residues long. The germline CDR1 and CDR2 sequences are MNHEY and SVGAGI. The V and J ends lost 5 bases and 4 bases, in that order; junction bases with no gene match: 8.